This T cell receptor beta chain stems from a study of T-cell memory formation after mild COVID-19. Background on the study: TCR clusters showed largely donor specificity. Study-wide points: Mainly CM and EM harbored the contracting CD4+ clones; mainly EMRA harbored the CD8+ ones. Detection of some responders pre-infection suggested pre-existing cross-reactive memory T cells participated.

The germline V gene encodes CDR1 SGHTA and CDR2 FQGNSA. The CDR3 has 14 residues. The junction had 7 bases not matched to a gene; V was cut back by 6 bases and J by 7 bases. TCRdb reprocessed the 5' RACE reads via MiXCR and lists one record per CDR3 protein. The sample shows some 40,000 distinct CDR3 sequences, about 7.1% of them seen only once. This clonotype was observed many times. Its antigen is not known. This clonotype was sampled from a man between 18 and 29 years old who had mild COVID-19 (a few samples of this study predate the infection). Cell type and time point are not known. The sample comprised PBMCs or a T cell subset sorted from them (not recorded which). The chain carries TRBV7-2 and TRBJ2-1; 9 nucleotides match TRBD2. The CDR3 region is CASSYQRGVNEQFF. As DNA, the CDR3 is TGTGCCAGCAGTTATCAGCGGGGGGTGAATGAGCAGTTCTTC.